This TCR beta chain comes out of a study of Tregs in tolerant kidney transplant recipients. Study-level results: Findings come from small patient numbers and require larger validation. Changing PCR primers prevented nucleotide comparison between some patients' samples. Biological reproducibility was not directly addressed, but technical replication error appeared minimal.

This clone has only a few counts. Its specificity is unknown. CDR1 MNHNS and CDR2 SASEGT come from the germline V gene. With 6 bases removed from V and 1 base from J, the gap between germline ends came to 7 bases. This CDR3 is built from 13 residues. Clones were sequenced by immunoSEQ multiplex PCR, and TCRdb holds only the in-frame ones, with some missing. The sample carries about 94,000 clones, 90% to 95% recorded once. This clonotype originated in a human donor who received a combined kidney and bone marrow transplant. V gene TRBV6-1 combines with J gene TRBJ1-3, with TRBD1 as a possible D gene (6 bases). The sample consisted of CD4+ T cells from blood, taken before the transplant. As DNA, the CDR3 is TGTGCCAGCAGCCAGGGGTCTGGAAACACCATATATTTT. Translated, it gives CASSQGSGNTIYF.